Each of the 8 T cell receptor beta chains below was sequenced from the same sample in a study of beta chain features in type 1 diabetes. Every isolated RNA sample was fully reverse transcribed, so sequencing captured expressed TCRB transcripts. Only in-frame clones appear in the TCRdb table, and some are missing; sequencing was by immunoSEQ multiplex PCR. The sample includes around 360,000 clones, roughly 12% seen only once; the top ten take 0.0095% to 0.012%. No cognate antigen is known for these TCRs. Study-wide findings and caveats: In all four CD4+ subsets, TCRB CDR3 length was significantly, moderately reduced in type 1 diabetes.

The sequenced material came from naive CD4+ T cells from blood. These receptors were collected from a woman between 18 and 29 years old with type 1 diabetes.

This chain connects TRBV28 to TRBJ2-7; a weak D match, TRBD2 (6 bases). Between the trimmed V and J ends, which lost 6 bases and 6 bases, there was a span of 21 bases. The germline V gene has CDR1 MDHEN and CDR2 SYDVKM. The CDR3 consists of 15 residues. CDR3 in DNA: TGTGCCAGCAGCCCCCGCCCGGGAGAGTGGTCCGAGCAGTACTTC. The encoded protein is CASSPRPGEWSEQYF.

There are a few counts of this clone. CDR3 sequence reads: CASSLTAGVGTGELFF. DNA for the CDR3: TGTGCCAGCAGCTTAACGGCGGGAGTAGGCACCGGGGAGCTGTTTTTT. V is TRBV7-2 and J is TRBJ2-2, with TRBD2 identical over 7 bases. This CDR3 is 16 amino acids long. After removal of 2 bases from V and 4 bases from J, the junction contained 7 bases not matched to a gene. Germline CDR1 and CDR2: SGHTA and FQGNSA.

CDR3 DNA: TGTGCCTGGAGGGCGATGGGCTACGGGGAGCTGTTTTTT. Its protein is CAWRAMGYGELFF. The genes are TRBV30 and TRBJ2-2; D is ambiguous. The V end was cut by 3 bases, the J end by 7 bases, with 12 bases between. Looked up from germline, CDR1 is GTSNPN and CDR2 is SVGIG (reference sequence). This CDR3 has 13 amino acids. The entire variable domain, with the rest obtained from reference TRBV30 and TRBJ2-2, is as follows: SQTIHQWPATLVQPVGSPLSLECTVEGTSNPNLYWYRQAAGRGLQLLFYSVGIGQISSEVPQNLSASRPQDRQFILSSKKLLLSDSGFYLCAWRAMGYGELFFGEGSRLTVL.

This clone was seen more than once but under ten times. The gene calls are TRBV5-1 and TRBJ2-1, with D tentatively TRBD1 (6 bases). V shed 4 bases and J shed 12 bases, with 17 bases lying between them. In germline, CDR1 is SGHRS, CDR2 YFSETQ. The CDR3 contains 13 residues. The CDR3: CASSPGSARGQFF. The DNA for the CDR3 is TGCGCCAGCAGCCCTGGCAGCGCCAGGGGGCAGTTCTTC.

The CDR3 reads CASSLLGSGKHF. CDR3 sequence (DNA): TGTGCCAGCAGTTTACTGGGCAGTGGAAAGCATTTT. V gene TRBV28 combines with J gene TRBJ1-5; D is unclear. The germline V gene encodes CDR1 MDHEN and CDR2 SYDVKM. CDR3 length equals 12 residues. Trimming removed 2 bases from V and 14 bases from J, with 13 bases in between.

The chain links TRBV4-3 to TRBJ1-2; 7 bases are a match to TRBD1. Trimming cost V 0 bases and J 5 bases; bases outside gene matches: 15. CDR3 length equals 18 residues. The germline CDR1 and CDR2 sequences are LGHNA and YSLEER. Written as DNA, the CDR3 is TGCGCCAGCAGCCAAGATCACCCAAGGGGGACAGCCGTATATGGCTACACCTTC. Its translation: CASSQDHPRGTAVYGYTF.

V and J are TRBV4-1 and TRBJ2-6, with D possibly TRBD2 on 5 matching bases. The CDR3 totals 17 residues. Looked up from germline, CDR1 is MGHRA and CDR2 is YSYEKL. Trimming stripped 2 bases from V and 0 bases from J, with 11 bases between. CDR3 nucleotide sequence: TGCGCCAGCAGCCAACCCCTTCGGGGCTCTGGGGCCAACGTCCTGACTTTC. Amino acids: CASSQPLRGSGANVLTF.

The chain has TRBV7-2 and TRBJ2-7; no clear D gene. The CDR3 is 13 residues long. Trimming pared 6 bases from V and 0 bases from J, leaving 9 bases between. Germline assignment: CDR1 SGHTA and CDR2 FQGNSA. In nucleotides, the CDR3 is TGTGCCAGCAGTTTACCGAGCTCCTACGAGCAGTACTTC. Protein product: CASSLPSSYEQYF. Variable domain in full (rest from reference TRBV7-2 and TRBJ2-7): GAGVSQSPSNKVTEKGKDVELRCDPISGHTALYWYRQSLGQGLEFLIYFQGNSAPDKSGLPSDRFSAERTGGSVSTLTIQRTQQEDSAVYLCASSLPSSYEQYFGPGTRLTVT.